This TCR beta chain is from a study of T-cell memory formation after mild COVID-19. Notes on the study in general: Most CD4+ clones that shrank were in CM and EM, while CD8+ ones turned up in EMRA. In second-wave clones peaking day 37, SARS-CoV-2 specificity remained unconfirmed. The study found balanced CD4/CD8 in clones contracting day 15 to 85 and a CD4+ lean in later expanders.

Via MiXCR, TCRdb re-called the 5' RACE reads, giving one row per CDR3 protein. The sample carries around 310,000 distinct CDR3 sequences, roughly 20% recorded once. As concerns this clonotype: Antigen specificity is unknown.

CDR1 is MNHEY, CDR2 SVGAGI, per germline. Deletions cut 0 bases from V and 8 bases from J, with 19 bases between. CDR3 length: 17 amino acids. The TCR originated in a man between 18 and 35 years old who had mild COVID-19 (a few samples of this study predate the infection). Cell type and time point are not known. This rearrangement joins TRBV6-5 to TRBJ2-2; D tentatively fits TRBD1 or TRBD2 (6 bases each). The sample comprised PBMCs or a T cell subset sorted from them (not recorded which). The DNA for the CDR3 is TGTGCCAGCAGTTACTCTGCCGGGGGCCCCCCTGAGGGGGAGCTGTTTTTT. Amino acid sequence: CASSYSAGGPPEGELFF.